Presented here are 11 T cell receptor beta chains from one specimen sequenced in a study of cytomegalovirus exposure and HLA in healthy donors. Sequenced by immunoSEQ multiplex PCR; TCRdb stores in-frame clones only, minus some. Among about 250,000 clones listed, roughly 87% were seen once. Sample: PBMCs. Every receptor here comes from a man aged 18-30 years in good health and CMV-seropositive.

The V call is TRBV11-2, the J call TRBJ2-1, with a tentative D call TRBD2 (6 bases). Looked up from germline, CDR1 is SGHAT and CDR2 is FQNNGV. CDR3 size: 15 residues. Trimming removed 5 bases from V and 12 bases from J, with 23 bases in between. The CDR3 here is CASSPTSALASMQFF. CDR3 DNA sequence: TGTGCCAGCAGCCCCACCTCCGCACTAGCCTCTATGCAGTTCTTC.

The table lists this clone with a count of one. The chain combines TRBV6-1 with TRBJ2-7; TRBD1 matches 11 bases. CDR1 is MNHNS and CDR2 is SASEGT in the germline V gene. Trimming took 5 bases from V and 4 from J; bases not matched to a gene: 7. This CDR3 region has 15 residues. The CDR3 nucleotides are TGTGCCAGCAGTAATCCGGGACAGGGGGTATACGAGCAGTACTTC. It translates to CASSNPGQGVYEQYF.

The chain recombines TRBV5-1 with TRBJ1-3; D is ambiguous. In germline, CDR1 is SGHRS, CDR2 YFSETQ. The CDR3 loop spans 15 amino acids. V gave up 0 bases and J gave up 2 bases, with 9 bases separating them. The CDR3 spells CASSLGRNTGNTIYF. CDR3 DNA sequence: TGCGCCAGCAGCTTGGGTCGGAATACTGGAAACACCATATATTTT.

The chain is built from TRBV2 and TRBJ1-2; D call uncertain. CDR1 SNHLY and CDR2 FYNNEI come from the germline V gene. Between the trimmed V and J ends, which lost 1 base and 8 bases, there was a span of 11 bases. The CDR3 is 13 amino acids. In nucleotides, the CDR3 is TGTGCCAGCAGTGAAGGTCGATCGTCAGGCTACACCTTC. Its translation is CASSEGRSSGYTF.

The chain has TRBV11-3 and TRBJ2-3; D is undetermined. V gave up 5 bases and J gave up 1 base, with 13 bases separating them. CDR1 SGHNT and CDR2 YENEEA come from the germline V gene. The CDR3 sequence is 15 residues long. The CDR3 DNA reads as TGTGCCAGCAGCCCAGGCCCCAGAGGCACAGATACGCAGTATTTT. This encodes CASSPGPRGTDTQYF.

This chain uses TRBV6-1 with TRBJ2-7; 7 nucleotides agree with TRBD1. The CDR3 runs to 15 residues. The V segment lost 1 base and the J segment 1 base; nucleotides outside the gene matches: 4. Germline CDR1 is MNHNS and CDR2 is SASEGT. Here the CDR3 reads CASSEDRGPSYEQYF. CDR3 DNA: TGTGCCAGCAGTGAAGACAGGGGTCCATCCTACGAGCAGTACTTC.

The V and J genes are TRBV4-1 and TRBJ2-4; 11 bases line up with TRBD2. The CDR3 has 16 residues. V was clipped by 3 bases and J by 5 bases; unmatched bases: 6. The germline CDR1 and CDR2 sequences are MGHRA and YSYEKL. The CDR3 reads CASSHRLAGIENIQYF. In DNA, the CDR3 is TGCGCCAGCAGCCATCGACTAGCGGGAATCGAAAACATTCAGTACTTC.

The chain carries TRBV6-5 and TRBJ2-3, with D uncertain. The CDR3 has 14 residues. Germline V gives CDR1 MNHEY, CDR2 SVGAGI. V was cut by 3 bases and J by 2 bases, with 9 bases left in between. CDR3 amino acids: CASSYRSNTDTQYF. CDR3 nucleotides: TGTGCCAGCAGTTATCGTTCCAACACAGATACGCAGTATTTT.

The chain uses TRBV19 and TRBJ1-3, with TRBD1 as a possible D gene (6 bases). This CDR3 has 17 amino acids. Germline V gives CDR1 LNHDA, CDR2 SQIVND (reference sequence). The germline V and J ends were trimmed by 5 bases and 3 bases, with 20 bases remaining between them. The CDR3 bases are TGTGCCAGTAGTCTCTTCGGAGGGGGGCGCGGTGGAAACACCATATATTTT. Encoded protein: CASSLFGGGRGGNTIYF.

The chain is built from TRBV5-4 and TRBJ2-3; the match to TRBD2 covers 11 bases. The CDR3 runs to 16 residues. Looked up from germline, CDR1 is SGHNT and CDR2 is YYREEE (reference sequence). V was pared by 3 bases and J by 2 bases, with 5 bases of the junction left unmatched. In DNA, the CDR3 is TGTGCCAGCAGCTCGCTGACTAGCGGGGCCACAGATACGCAGTATTTT. It translates to CASSSLTSGATDTQYF.

The rearrangement joins TRBV27 to TRBJ2-1; TRBD2 matches 7 bases. The CDR3 length is 17 residues. Germline loops: CDR1 MNHEY, CDR2 SMNVEV (reference sequence). The trim removed 5 bases at V and 4 bases at J, leaving 14 bases unmatched. CDR3 bases: TGTGCCAGCAGTCCCACACAAGCGGGGCAGCTTTACAATGAGCAGTTCTTC. Translated, it gives CASSPTQAGQLYNEQFF.